This TCR beta chain emerged from a study of blood T cells in healthy people across ages. In its sample, this clonotype was seen a few times. A second about 7 to 11 cycle PCR used barcoded and J-beta primers. TCRdb ran MiXCR on the 5' RACE reads and lists one entry per CDR3 protein. Of about 1.7 million distinct CDR3 sequences listed, roughly 28% are singletons. This CDR3 comprises 12 residues. The germline V gene has CDR1 DFQATT and CDR2 SNEGSKA (reference sequence). This clonotype originated in a young woman in good health. Sample: blood. The chain couples TRBV20-1 to TRBJ2-7; TRBD1 might be the D (5 bases). CDR3 sequence reads: CWGDTQVHEQYF. Written as DNA, the CDR3 is TGCTGGGGCGACACACAGGTCCACGAGCAGTACTTC.